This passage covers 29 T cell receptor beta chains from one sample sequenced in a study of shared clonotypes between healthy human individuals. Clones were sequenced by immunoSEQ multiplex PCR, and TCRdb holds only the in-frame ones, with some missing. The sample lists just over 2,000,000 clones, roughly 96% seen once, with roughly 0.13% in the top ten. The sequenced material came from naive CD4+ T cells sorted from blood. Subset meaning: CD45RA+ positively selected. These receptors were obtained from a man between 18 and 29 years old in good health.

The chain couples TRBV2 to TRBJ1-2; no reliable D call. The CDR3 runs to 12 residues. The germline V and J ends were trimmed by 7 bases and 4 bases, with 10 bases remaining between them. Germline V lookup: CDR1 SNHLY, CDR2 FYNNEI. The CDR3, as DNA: TGTGCCAGCAAGGTATTGTCCTATGGCTACACCTTC. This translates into CASKVLSYGYTF.

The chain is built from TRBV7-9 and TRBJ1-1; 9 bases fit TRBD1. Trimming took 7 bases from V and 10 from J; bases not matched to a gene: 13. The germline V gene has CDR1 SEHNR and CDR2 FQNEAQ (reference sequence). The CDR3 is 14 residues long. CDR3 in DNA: TGTGCCAGCACCCTAATGGAACAGGGGGCCACAGCTTTCTTT. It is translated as CASTLMEQGATAFF.

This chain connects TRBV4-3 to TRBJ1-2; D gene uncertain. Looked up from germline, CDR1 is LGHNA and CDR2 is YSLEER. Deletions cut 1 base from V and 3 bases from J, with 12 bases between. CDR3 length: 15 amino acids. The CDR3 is CASSQGEGQHYGYTF. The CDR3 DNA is TGCGCCAGCAGCCAAGGCGAGGGCCAACACTATGGCTACACCTTC.

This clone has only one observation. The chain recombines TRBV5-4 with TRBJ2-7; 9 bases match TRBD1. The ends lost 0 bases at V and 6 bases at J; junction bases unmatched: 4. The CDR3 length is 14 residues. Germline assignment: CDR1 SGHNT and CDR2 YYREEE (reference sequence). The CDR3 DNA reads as TGTGCCAGCAGCTTGGACAGGGGGCAAGGCGAGCAGTACTTC. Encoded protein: CASSLDRGQGEQYF.

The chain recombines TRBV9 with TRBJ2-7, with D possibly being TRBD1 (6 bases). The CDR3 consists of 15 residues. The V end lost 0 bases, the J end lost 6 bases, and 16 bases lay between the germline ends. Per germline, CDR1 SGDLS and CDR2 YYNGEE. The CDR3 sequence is CASSVGVWDTGEQYF. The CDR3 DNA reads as TGTGCCAGCAGCGTAGGTGTATGGGACACAGGCGAGCAGTACTTC.

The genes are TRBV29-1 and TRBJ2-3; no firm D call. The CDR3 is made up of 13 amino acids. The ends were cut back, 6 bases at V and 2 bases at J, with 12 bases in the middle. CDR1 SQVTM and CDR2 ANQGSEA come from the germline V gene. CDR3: CSVSGLFTDTQYF. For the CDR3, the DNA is TGCAGCGTCTCGGGCCTATTCACAGATACGCAGTATTTT.

The CDR3 loop reads CASNEGQGLRVQYF. The CDR3 DNA reads TGTGCCAGTAATGAGGGACAGGGTTTGAGGGTTCAGTACTTC. The genes are TRBV19 and TRBJ2-4; 9 positions match TRBD1. This CDR3 region has 14 residues. The germline gives CDR1 LNHDA, CDR2 SQIVND (reference sequence). The V gene end was trimmed by 7 bases and the J gene end by 11 bases; junction bases not matched to a gene: 12.

The DNA for the CDR3 is TGTGCCAGCGCTAGGGACCCGAGCACAGATACGCAGTATTTT. Residues: CASARDPSTDTQYF. The chain carries TRBV5-4 and TRBJ2-3; D is possibly TRBD1 or TRBD2 (5 bases each). The CDR3 extends over 14 amino acids. Deletions cut 7 bases from V and 0 bases from J, with 12 bases between. Per the germline V gene, CDR1 is SGHNT and CDR2 is YYREEE (reference sequence).

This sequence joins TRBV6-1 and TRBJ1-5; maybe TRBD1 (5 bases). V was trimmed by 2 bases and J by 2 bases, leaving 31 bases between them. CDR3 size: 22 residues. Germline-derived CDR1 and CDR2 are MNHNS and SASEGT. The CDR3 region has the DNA TGTGCCAGCAGTGAATCCCCGGTGGGACTAGTTGGCGGCAAGGCGTGCAATCAGCCCCAGCATTTT. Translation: CASSESPVGLVGGKACNQPQHF.

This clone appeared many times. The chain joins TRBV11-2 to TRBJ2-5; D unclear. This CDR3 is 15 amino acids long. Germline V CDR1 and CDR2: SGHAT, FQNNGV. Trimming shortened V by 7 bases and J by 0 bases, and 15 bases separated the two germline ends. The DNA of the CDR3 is TGTGCCAGCACAACCTGGCGAACGTACCAAGAGACCCAGTACTTC. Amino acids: CASTTWRTYQETQYF.

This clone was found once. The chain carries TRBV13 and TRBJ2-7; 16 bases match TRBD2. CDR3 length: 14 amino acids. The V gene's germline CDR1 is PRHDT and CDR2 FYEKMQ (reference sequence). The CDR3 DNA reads TGTGCCAGCAGCTCGACGGGACTAGCGGGAGGGCCTCAGGTA. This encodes CASSSTGLAGGPQV.

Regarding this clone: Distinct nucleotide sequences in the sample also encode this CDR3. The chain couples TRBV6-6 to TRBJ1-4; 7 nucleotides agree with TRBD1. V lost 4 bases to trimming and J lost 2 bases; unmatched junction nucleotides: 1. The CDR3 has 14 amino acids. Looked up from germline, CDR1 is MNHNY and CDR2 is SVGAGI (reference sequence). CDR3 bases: TGTGCCAGCAGTTTACAGGGGACTAATGAAAAACTGTTTTTT. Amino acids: CASSLQGTNEKLFF.

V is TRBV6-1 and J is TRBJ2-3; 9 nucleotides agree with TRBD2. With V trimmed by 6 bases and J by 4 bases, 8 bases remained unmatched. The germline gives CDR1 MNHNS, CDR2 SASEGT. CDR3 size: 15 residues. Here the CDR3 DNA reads TGTGCCAGCAGGACGGGACTAGCAATATCAGATACGCAGTATTTT. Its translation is CASRTGLAISDTQYF.

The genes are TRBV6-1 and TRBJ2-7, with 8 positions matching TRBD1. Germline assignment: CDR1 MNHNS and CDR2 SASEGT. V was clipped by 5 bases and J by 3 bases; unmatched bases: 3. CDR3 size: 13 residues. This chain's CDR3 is CASSRTGFYEQYF. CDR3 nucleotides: TGTGCCAGCAGTAGGACAGGGTTCTACGAGCAGTACTTC.

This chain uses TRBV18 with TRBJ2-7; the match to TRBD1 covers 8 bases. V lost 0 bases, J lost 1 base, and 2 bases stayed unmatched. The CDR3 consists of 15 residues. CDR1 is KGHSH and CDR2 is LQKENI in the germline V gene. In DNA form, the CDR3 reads TGTGCCAGCTCACCACCGGGGGACAGGTCCTACGAGCAGTACTTC. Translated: CASSPPGDRSYEQYF.

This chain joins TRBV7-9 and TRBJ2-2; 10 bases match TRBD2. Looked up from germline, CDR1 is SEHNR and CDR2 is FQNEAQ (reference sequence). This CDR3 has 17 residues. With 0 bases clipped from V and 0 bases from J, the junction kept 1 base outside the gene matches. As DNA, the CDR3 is TGTGCCAGCAGCTTAGCTAGCGGGGGGACGAACACCGGGGAGCTGTTTTTT. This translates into CASSLASGGTNTGELFF.

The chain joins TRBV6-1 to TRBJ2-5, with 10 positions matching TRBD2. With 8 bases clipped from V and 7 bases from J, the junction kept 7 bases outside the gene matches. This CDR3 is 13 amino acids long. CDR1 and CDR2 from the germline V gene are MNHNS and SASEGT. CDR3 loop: CASQTSGVGTQYF. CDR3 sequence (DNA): TGTGCCAGCCAAACTAGCGGGGTTGGGACCCAGTACTTC.

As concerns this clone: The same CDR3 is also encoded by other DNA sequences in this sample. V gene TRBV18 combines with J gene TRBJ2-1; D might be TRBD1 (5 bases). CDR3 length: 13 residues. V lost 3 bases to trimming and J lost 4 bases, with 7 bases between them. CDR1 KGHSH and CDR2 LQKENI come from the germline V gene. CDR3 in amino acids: CASSPDRYNEQFF. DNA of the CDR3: TGTGCCAGCTCACCCGACAGATACAATGAGCAGTTCTTC.

The CDR3 here is CASSLSEGRIYGYTF. As DNA, the CDR3 is TGTGCCAGCAGCTTAAGTGAGGGACGCATCTATGGCTACACCTTC. This rearrangement joins TRBV7-2 to TRBJ1-2; maybe TRBD1 (5 bases). The CDR3 runs to 15 residues. From germline, CDR1 is SGHTA and CDR2 FQGNSA. Trimming took 2 bases from V and 4 from J, leaving 14 bases between them.

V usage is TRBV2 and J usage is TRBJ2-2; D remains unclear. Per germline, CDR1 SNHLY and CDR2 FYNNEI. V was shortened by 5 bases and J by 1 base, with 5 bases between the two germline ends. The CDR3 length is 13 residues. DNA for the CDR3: TGTGCCAGCAGTAAAGGGAACACCGGGGAGCTGTTTTTT. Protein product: CASSKGNTGELFF. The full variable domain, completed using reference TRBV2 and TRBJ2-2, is EPEVTQTPSHQVTQMGQEVILRCVPISNHLYFYWYRQILGQKVEFLVSFYNNEISEKSEIFDDQFSVERPDGSNFTLKIRSTKLEDSAMYFCASSKGNTGELFFGEGSRLTVL.

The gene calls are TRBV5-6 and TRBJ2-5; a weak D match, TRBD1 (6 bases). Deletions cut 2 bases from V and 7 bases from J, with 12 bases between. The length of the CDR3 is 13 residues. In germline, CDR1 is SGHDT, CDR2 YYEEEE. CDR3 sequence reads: CASSFRGAVTQYF. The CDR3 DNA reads TGTGCCAGCAGCTTCAGGGGTGCGGTGACCCAGTACTTC.

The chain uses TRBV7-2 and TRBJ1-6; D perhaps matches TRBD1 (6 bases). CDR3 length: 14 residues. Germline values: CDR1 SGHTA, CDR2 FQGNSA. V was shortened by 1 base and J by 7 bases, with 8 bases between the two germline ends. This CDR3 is CASSLVRGNSPLHF. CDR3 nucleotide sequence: TGTGCCAGCAGCTTAGTCAGGGGAAATTCACCCCTCCACTTT.

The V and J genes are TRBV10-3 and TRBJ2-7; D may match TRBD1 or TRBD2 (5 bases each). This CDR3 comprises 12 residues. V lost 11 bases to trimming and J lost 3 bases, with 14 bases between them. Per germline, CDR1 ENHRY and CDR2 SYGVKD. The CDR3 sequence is CAARDGFYEQYF. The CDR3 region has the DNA TGTGCCGCCCGGGACGGTTTCTACGAGCAGTACTTC.

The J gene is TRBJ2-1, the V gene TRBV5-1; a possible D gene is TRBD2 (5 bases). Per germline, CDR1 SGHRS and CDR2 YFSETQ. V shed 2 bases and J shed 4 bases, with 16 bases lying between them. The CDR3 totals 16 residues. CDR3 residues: CASSFLGTRGYNEQFF. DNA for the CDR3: TGCGCCAGCAGCTTTTTGGGCACCCGAGGGTACAATGAGCAGTTCTTC. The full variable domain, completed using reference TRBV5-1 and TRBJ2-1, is KAGVTQTPRYLIKTRGQQVTLSCSPISGHRSVSWYQQTPGQGLQFLFEYFSETQRNKGNFPGRFSGRQFSNSRSEMNVSTLELGDSALYLCASSFLGTRGYNEQFFGPGTRLTVL.

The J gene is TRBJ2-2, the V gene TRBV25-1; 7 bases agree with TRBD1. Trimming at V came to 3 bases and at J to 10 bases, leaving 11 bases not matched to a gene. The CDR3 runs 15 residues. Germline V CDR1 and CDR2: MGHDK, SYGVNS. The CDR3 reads CASSDAPTGAAELFF. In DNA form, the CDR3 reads TGTGCCAGCAGTGATGCCCCTACAGGGGCCGCGGAGCTGTTTTTT.

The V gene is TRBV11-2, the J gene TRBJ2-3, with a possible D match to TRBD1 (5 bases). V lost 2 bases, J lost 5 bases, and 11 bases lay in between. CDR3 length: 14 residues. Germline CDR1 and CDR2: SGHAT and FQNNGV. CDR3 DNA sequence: TGTGCCAGCAGCTTAACGGTGGGGCGAGATACGCAGTATTTT. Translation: CASSLTVGRDTQYF. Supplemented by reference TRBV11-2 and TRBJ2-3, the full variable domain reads EAGVAQSPRYKIIEKRQSVAFWCNPISGHATLYWYQQILGQGPKLLIQFQNNGVVDDSQLPKDRFSAERLKGVDSTLKIQPAKLEDSAVYLCASSLTVGRDTQYFGPGTRLTVL.

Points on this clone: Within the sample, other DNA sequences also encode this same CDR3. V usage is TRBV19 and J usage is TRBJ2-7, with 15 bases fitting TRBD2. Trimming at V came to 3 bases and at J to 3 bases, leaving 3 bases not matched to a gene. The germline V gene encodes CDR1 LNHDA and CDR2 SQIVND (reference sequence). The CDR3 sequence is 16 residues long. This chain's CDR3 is CASSIGLAGGGYEQYF. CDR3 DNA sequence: TGTGCCAGTAGTATCGGACTAGCGGGAGGGGGCTACGAGCAGTACTTC.

CDR3 protein: CASSRPLLGQKTQYF. As DNA, the CDR3 is TGTGCCAGCAGTCGCCCCTTACTAGGGCAGAAGACCCAGTACTTC. This chain links TRBV28 with TRBJ2-5; perhaps TRBD2 as D (5 bases). The germline gives CDR1 MDHEN, CDR2 SYDVKM. The V end lost 5 bases, the J end lost 6 bases, and 19 bases lay between the germline ends. There are 15 residues in the CDR3.

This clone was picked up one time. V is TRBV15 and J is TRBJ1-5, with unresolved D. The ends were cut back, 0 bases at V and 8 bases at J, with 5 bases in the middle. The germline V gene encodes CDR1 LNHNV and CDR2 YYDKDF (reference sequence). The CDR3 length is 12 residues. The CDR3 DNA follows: TGTGCCACCAGCAGAGATACCGAGCCCCAGCATTTT. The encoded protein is CATSRDTEPQHF.